Below, one TCR beta chain is given with its context. Its cognate antigen has yet to be identified. No quality values exist for individual bases; no much larger clone is one base distant. This entry comes from a study of blood T cells in healthy people across ages (dated by TCRdb to the mid-2010s). With respect to the entire study: Template switching captured roughly one uniquely barcoded TCR beta cDNA molecule per two T cells in model experiments. Age-related changes in TCR beta repertoire diversity were measured in the study by deep sequencing normalized with unique cDNA molecular identifiers. The donors were divided into four age groups: young (average around 15 years), middle-aged (approximately 39), aged (approximately 62) and long-lived (about 80). Donors of different ages were randomly distributed across sequencing lanes to avoid experimental bias. The study analyzed two additional independent replicas of 1 million unique cDNA reads from the same blood draw for two donors, one aged 18 to 30 and one aged 80 or older. Points the paper makes about the study in general: Bulk unsorted PBMC profiling prevented conclusive comparison of naive and antigen-experienced compartments. Observed TCR beta diversity correlated strongly with the percentage of naive T cells measured by flow cytometry. Estimates of total diversity based on one million sequenced T cells were regarded as lower bounds and as underestimates. As age increased, observed TCR beta diversity per million T cells dropped in a roughly linear way, and a significant reduction was already evident by age 40. Compared with the aged group, the long-lived group had more naive CD4+ T cells, fewer expanded clones and increased TCR diversity, a pattern suggesting age selection. Because donor CMV infection status was unknown, age-related changes in expanded clonotypes were potentially confounded.

Donors were a few dozen systemically healthy Caucasian individuals from Russia aged 6 to 90 years. Roughly 9.5 milliliters of peripheral blood were drawn from each donor into EDTA-treated Vacutainer tubes. Ficoll-Paque density-gradient centrifugation was used to isolate PBMCs, with at least 6.5 million per sample. Trizol reagent was used to extract total RNA from PBMCs, with at least 5.5 micrograms per sample. The percentages of naive CD45RAhigh/CD27high T cells were determined by flow cytometry on a PBMC aliquot from every donor. Library prep was done by 5' RACE. Sequencing was performed on an Illumina HiSeq 2500. The second PCR ran for roughly 6 to 11 cycles and used a J-beta primer mix along with a sample-barcoded 5' primer. A template-switch 5' adaptor carrying 12 random nucleotides introduced a unique molecular identifier onto each TCR beta cDNA molecule. Each sample yielded at least 3 million CDR3-containing paired-end reads. The Mint cDNA synthesis kit, primed by a TRBC-specific oligonucleotide, was used to synthesize first-strand cDNA from all RNA. Following uracil-DNA glycosylase treatment, a first 18-cycle PCR with universal primers M1SS and BC2_uni_R was performed on all cDNA. The study's own analysis went as follows. For normalization, 1 million high-quality reads were randomly selected from each sample, with every read carrying a distinct molecular identifier. Reads with shared molecular identifiers were discarded instead of being binned into consensus sequences. CDR3 identification, clonotype clustering and error correction used MiTCR with a Q25 quality threshold and the strictest error-elimination algorithm. A nonparametric unseen species model with Euler transformation was used to estimate lower-bound total TCR beta diversity. The public reads were run again by TCRdb, first through fastp at Q25 and then through MiXCR, and only productive beta chains were kept. For every CDR3 protein sequence, its rows merge into one entry that carries the most common genes and DNA. The V and J calls reflect TCRdb's pipeline rather than the authors' work. Within this sample are roughly 830,000 distinct CDR3 sequences, with approximately 59% of them counted one time only. The ten largest clones take up 25% to 35% of the sample.

The TCR originated in a man aged 25 to 45 in good health. Sequenced material: blood.

The DNA reads as follows: TGTGCCAGCAGCGTAGGGGTTTATACAGATACGCAGTATTTT. Its amino acids are CASSVGVYTDTQYF. This chain is built from TRBV9 and TRBJ2-3; confidence is insufficient to name the D gene. Relative to germline, V is 0 bases shorter and J is 3 bases shorter, with 8 bases between their ends. The CDR3 runs 14 amino acids, cysteine and phenylalanine included. The CDR3 DNA has 42 bases and is translated from base 1. CDR1 and CDR2 were assigned from the germline V gene as SGDLS and YYNGEE.